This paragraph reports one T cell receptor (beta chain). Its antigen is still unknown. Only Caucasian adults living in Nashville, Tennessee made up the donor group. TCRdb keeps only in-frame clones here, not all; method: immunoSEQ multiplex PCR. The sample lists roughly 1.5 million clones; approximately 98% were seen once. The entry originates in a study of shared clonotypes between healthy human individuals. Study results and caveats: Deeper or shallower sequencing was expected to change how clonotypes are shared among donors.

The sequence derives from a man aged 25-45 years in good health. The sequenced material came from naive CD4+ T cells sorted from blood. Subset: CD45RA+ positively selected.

CDR3 sequence (DNA): TGCGCCAGCAGTACTAGCGGAGGAGGAGGTGAGCAGTTCTTC. Its protein is CASSTSGGGGEQFF. This chain connects TRBV10-1 to TRBJ2-1; 8 bases agree with TRBD2. The V segment lost 5 bases and the J segment 9 bases; nucleotides outside the gene matches: 9. Germline CDR1 and CDR2: WNHNN and SYGVQD (reference sequence). The length of the CDR3 is 14 residues.